This TCR beta chain was documented in a study of graft-versus-host responses after intestinal transplantation. In the study overall: All recipients got anti-thymocyte globulin induction, then tacrolimus and steroids for about 3 years. Notes on the study in general: Recipient-marrow GvH clones were detected, some having first appeared in ileum or blood. Early post-transplant HvG declines showed an association with peak circulating GvH clone levels.

Assay: immunoSEQ multiplex PCR; the TCRdb copy retains only in-frame clones and omits some. The profile shows around 97,000 clones, 90% to 95% of them singletons. This CDR3 is built from 12 residues. V was clipped by 3 bases and J by 4 bases, with 6 bases between them. From germline, CDR1 is SEHNR and CDR2 FQNEAQ (reference sequence). For this clone: The antigen is undetermined.

V and J are TRBV7-9 and TRBJ2-5; D unclear. The sequencing used unstimulated CD4+ T cells sorted from spleen or lymph node cells, collected before transplant. The clonotype was recovered from a human donor who was the organ donor for an intestinal transplant. In DNA, the CDR3 is TGTGCCAGCAGCTTCCGAGGAGAGACCCAGTACTTC. Translated: CASSFRGETQYF. Filled out from reference TRBV7-9 and TRBJ2-5, the complete variable domain reads DTGVSQNPRHKITKRGQNVTFRCDPISEHNRLYWYRQTLGQGPEFLTYFQNEAQLEKSRLLSDRFSAERPKGSFSTLEIQRTEQGDSAMYLCASSFRGETQYFGPGTRLLVL.